One and the same sample provided the 17 T cell receptor beta chains below, sequenced in a study of blood T cell repertoires in COVID-19. Assay: immunoSEQ multiplex PCR; the TCRdb copy retains only in-frame clones and omits some. Here the sample spans approximately 160,000 clones, roughly 84% being singletons. The sequenced sample consisted of peripheral blood. The receptors originated from a man in his late teens or twenties with active or convalescent COVID-19.

This clone was observed a single time. This rearrangement joins TRBV7-9 to TRBJ1-5, with D possibly TRBD1 on 6 matching bases. Trimming left V 5 bases short and J 6 bases short, with 11 bases between. Germline CDR1 and CDR2: SEHNR and FQNEAQ (reference sequence). CDR3 size: 13 residues. The CDR3 spells CASSPQGSQPQHF. Here the CDR3 DNA reads TGTGCCAGCAGCCCACAGGGATCTCAGCCCCAGCATTTT. The full variable domain, completed using reference TRBV7-9 and TRBJ1-5, is DTGVSQNPRHKITKRGQNVTFRCDPISEHNRLYWYRQTLGQGPEFLTYFQNEAQLEKSRLLSDRFSAERPKGSFSTLEIQRTEQGDSAMYLCASSPQGSQPQHFGDGTRLSIL.

The rearrangement uses TRBV7-6 and TRBJ2-7, with 7 bases identical to TRBD2. Germline CDR1 reads SGHVS; CDR2 reads FNYEAQ. The CDR3 contains 15 residues. J was trimmed by 2 bases and V by 4 bases; bases with no gene match: 8. The DNA of the CDR3 is TGTGCCAGCAGCTCATCAGCGGGGATAGCCTACGAGCAGTACTTC. This gives the protein CASSSSAGIAYEQYF.

The chain recombines TRBV28 with TRBJ1-3, with D tentatively TRBD1 (5 bases). This CDR3 has 14 amino acids. The V end was cut by 1 base, the J end by 12 bases, with 16 bases between. CDR1 is MDHEN and CDR2 is SYDVKM in the germline V gene. The CDR3 coding sequence is TGTGCCAGCAGTTTATCGGGACTAAGAAACGGCATATATTTT. Its protein product is CASSLSGLRNGIYF.

This clone was seen a single time. The CDR3 loop is CASSYLGQGGYNSPLHF. The CDR3 nucleotides are TGTGCCAGCAGCTACCTGGGACAGGGGGGCTATAATTCACCCCTCCACTTT. The chain combines TRBV13 with TRBJ1-6; 11 bases line up with TRBD1. V shed 4 bases, J shed 3 bases, and the junction held 5 bases outside the gene matches. The CDR3 loop spans 17 amino acids. Per the germline V gene, CDR1 is PRHDT and CDR2 is FYEKMQ (reference sequence).

Here the CDR3 reads CAISERLVLETQYF. The CDR3 DNA reads TGTGCCATCAGTGAAAGGCTAGTACTGGAGACCCAGTACTTC. The chain combines TRBV10-3 with TRBJ2-5; D unresolved. The CDR3 totals 14 residues. Per the germline V gene, CDR1 is ENHRY and CDR2 is SYGVKD. V gave up 3 bases and J gave up 5 bases, with 13 bases separating them.

The chain links TRBV6-6 to TRBJ2-1, with D possibly TRBD1 on 5 matching bases. Germline V gives CDR1 MNHNY, CDR2 SVGAGI (reference sequence). V lost 5 bases and J 3 bases, leaving 11 bases between the germline ends. This CDR3 is 14 amino acids long. The CDR3 DNA reads TGTGCCAGCAGTCCTCCGACAGACTACAATGAGCAGTTCTTC. Its translation is CASSPPTDYNEQFF.

In this sample, this clone turned up a few times. Other DNA sequences in this specimen translate into the identical CDR3. The rearrangement uses TRBV19 and TRBJ2-3; 8 positions match TRBD1. Trimming took 9 bases from V and 0 from J; bases not matched to a gene: 2. The CDR3 sequence is 13 residues long. CDR1 LNHDA and CDR2 SQIVND come from the germline V gene (reference sequence). The CDR3 DNA reads as TGTGCCAGCAGGACAGGGAGCACAGATACGCAGTATTTT. Protein product: CASRTGSTDTQYF.

The CDR3 sequence is CASRLLVREGINEQFF. CDR3 sequence (DNA): TGTGCCAGCAGACTTTTGGTCAGGGAAGGCATCAATGAGCAGTTCTTC. The V call is TRBV7-8, the J call TRBJ2-1; TRBD1 might be the D (5 bases). V was trimmed by 6 bases and J by 6 bases, leaving 21 bases between them. Germline V lookup: CDR1 SGHVS, CDR2 FQNEAQ. The CDR3 sequence is 16 residues long.

This clone was counted only a few times. The chain is built from TRBV18 and TRBJ2-4; D perhaps matches TRBD1 (8 bases). Trimming stripped 5 bases from V and 3 bases from J, with 14 bases between. The CDR3 consists of 15 residues. The germline V gene encodes CDR1 KGHSH and CDR2 LQKENI. CDR3 DNA sequence: TGTGCCAGCTCAGAACAGGGGGGGCTCAAAAACATTCAGTACTTC. Translating gives CASSEQGGLKNIQYF.

The J gene is TRBJ2-5, the V gene TRBV14; perhaps TRBD1 as D (6 bases). This CDR3 has 13 residues. Germline loops: CDR1 SGHDN, CDR2 FVKESK. V was cut by 4 bases and J by 10 bases, with 16 bases left in between. The CDR3 DNA is TGTGCCAGCAGCCCAACAGGGTTTGGTATCCAGTACTTC. Residues: CASSPTGFGIQYF.

The V gene is TRBV6-6, the J gene TRBJ2-7, with TRBD2 matching over 8 bases. The V and J ends lost 2 bases and 1 base, in that order; junction bases with no gene match: 1. The germline CDR1 and CDR2 sequences are MNHNY and SVGAGI (reference sequence). The CDR3 sequence is 14 residues long. The CDR3 spells CASSYPGGSYEQYF. The CDR3 bases are TGTGCCAGCAGTTACCCGGGAGGGTCCTACGAGCAGTACTTC.

For this clone: At one end the junction does not follow the germline gene, possibly because of a read error. The chain combines TRBV15 with TRBJ2-2; D is possibly TRBD1 (6 bases). The germline V gene encodes CDR1 LNHNV and CDR2 YYDKDF (reference sequence). This CDR3 contains 15 residues. CDR3 in amino acids: CATRREDRSGGELFF. The CDR3 DNA follows: TGTGCCACCAGAAGAGAAGACAGGAGTGGCGGGGAGCTGTTTTTT.

In this sample, this clone turned up once. This chain joins TRBV7-2 and TRBJ1-2; D may be TRBD1 (5 bases). Germline V CDR1 and CDR2: SGHTA, FQGNSA. The V end was cut by 3 bases, the J end by 8 bases, with 16 bases between. The CDR3 consists of 14 residues. The CDR3 here is CASSLQGDMAGYTF. The CDR3 DNA follows: TGTGCCAGCAGCTTGCAGGGCGACATGGCCGGCTACACCTTC.

CDR3 sequence reads: CASSLRQGGYGYTF. In DNA, the CDR3 is TGCGCCAGCAGCCTACGACAGGGAGGCTATGGCTACACCTTC. The gene calls are TRBV5-1 and TRBJ1-2; 7 positions agree with TRBD1. The CDR3 runs 14 residues. CDR1 SGHRS and CDR2 YFSETQ come from the germline V gene. J lost 4 bases, V lost 4 bases, and 7 bases had no gene match.

This rearrangement joins TRBV6-5 to TRBJ1-2, with TRBD1 matching 9 bases. Germline CDR1 MNHEY, CDR2 SVGAGI. This CDR3 has 14 amino acids. Trimming took 2 bases from V and 7 from J; bases not matched to a gene: 5. CDR3 in DNA: TGTGCCAGCAGTTACACCGGACAGGGGAGTGGCTACACCTTC. It specifies CASSYTGQGSGYTF.

V gene TRBV7-2 combines with J gene TRBJ2-7, with 8 bases lining up with TRBD2. Germline V gene lookup returns CDR1 SGHTA and CDR2 FQGNSA. V was clipped by 3 bases and J by 3 bases; unmatched bases: 7. This CDR3 spans 15 amino acids. The CDR3 here is CASSFGGGPLYEQYF. The DNA for the CDR3 is TGTGCCAGCAGCTTCGGGGGGGGACCCCTCTACGAGCAGTACTTC.

There are many counts of this clone. The V gene is TRBV27, the J gene TRBJ2-1; 7 bases are a match to TRBD1. After removal of 6 bases from V and 8 bases from J, the junction contained 10 bases not matched to a gene. Germline lookup yields CDR1 MNHEY and CDR2 SMNVEV (reference sequence). The length of the CDR3 is 14 residues. This CDR3 is CASSETGKYDEQFF. CDR3 DNA: TGTGCCAGCAGCGAGACAGGGAAATACGATGAGCAGTTCTTC.